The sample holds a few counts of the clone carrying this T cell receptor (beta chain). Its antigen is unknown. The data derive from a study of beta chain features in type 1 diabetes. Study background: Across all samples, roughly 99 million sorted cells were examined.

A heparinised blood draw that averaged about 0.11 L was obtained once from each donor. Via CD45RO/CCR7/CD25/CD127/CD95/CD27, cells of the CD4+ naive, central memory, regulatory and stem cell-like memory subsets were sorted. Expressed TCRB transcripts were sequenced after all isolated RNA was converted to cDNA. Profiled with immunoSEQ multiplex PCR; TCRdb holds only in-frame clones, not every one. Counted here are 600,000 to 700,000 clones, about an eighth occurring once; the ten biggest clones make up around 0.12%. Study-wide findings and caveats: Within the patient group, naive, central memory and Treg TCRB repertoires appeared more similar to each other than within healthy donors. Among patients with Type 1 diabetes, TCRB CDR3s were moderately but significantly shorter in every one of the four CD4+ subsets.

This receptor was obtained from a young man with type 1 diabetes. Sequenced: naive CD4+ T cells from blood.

The CDR3 coding sequence is TGCGCCAGCAGCTTTACTAGCGGGGGGTCCTACAATGAGCAGTTCTTC. Translation gives CASSFTSGGSYNEQFF. The rearrangement uses TRBV5-1 and TRBJ2-1; 12 bases match TRBD2. CDR1 and CDR2 (germline): SGHRS, YFSETQ. CDR3 length: 16 amino acids. Trimming cost V 2 bases and J 1 base; bases outside gene matches: 1. Based on the CDR3 plus reference TRBV5-1 and TRBJ2-1, the full variable domain is KAGVTQTPRYLIKTRGQQVTLSCSPISGHRSVSWYQQTPGQGLQFLFEYFSETQRNKGNFPGRFSGRQFSNSRSEMNVSTLELGDSALYLCASSFTSGGSYNEQFFGPGTRLTVL.